This TCR beta chain appears in the sequencing data of a study of T cell responses to AZD1222 COVID-19 vaccine. The study's findings and limits: The sample set comprised mostly white British donors with more females, and clonal diversity was possibly underestimated.

Regarding this clone: Its antigen is currently unknown.

Using immunoSEQ multiplex PCR, the repertoire was profiled, and TCRdb retains in-frame clones only, with some absent. The sample includes around 140,000 clones, roughly nine tenths seen only once; the top ten take roughly 6.3%. This TCR was recovered from an adult in good health. The source material was peripheral blood, sampled on day 0 of AZD1222 vaccination.

The CDR3 sequence: CASSLLVTDEQFF. As DNA, the CDR3 is TGTGCCAGCAGCTTATTGGTTACGGATGAGCAGTTCTTC. The chain couples TRBV7-3 to TRBJ2-1; D is unclear. This CDR3 region has 13 residues. CDR1 SGHTA and CDR2 FQGTGA come from the germline V gene. V lost 2 bases, J lost 8 bases, and 10 bases lay in between.